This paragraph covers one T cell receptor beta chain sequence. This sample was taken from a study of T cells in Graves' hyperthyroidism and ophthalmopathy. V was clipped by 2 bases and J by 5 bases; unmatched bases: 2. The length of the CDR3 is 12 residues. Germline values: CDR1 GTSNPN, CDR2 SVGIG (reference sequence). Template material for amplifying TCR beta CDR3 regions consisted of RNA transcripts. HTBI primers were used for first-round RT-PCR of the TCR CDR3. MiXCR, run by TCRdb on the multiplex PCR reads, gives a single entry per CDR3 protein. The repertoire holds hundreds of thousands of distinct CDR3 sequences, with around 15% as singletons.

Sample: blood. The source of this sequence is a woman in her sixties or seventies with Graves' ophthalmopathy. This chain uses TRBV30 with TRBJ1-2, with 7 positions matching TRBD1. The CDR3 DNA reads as TGTGCCTGGAGTCTACAGGGGTATGGCTACACCTTC. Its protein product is CAWSLQGYGYTF.